This is a list of T cell receptor beta chains from one sample in a study of cytomegalovirus exposure and HLA in healthy donors. Sequencing was performed with immunoSEQ multiplex PCR; in TCRdb, only in-frame clones are kept and a portion is missing. Of some 97,000 clones listed, about 74% were seen once; the top ten hold more than 4.5%. Sequenced: PBMCs. The receptors come from a young woman in good health and CMV-seropositive. Each CDR3 is given with its conserved first and last residue. The D gene is left open where the match is weak. Part of the rows lack a size; the others show once, few, many or a class for expanded clones.

d_gene,v_gene,abundance,j_gene,CDR3aa,CDR3nt
TRBD1,TRBV27,NA,TRBJ1-2,CASSFGTGVNYGYTF,TGTGCCAGCAGTTTTGGGACAGGGGTTAACTATGGCTACACCTTC
TRBD1,TRBV6-5,NA,TRBJ2-5,CGTGIKETQYF,TGTGGGACAGGGATCAAGGAGACCCAGTACTTC
NA,TRBV2,NA,TRBJ1-5,CASREAANQPQHF,TGTGCCAGCAGGGAGGCTGCCAATCAGCCCCAGCATTTT
NA,TRBV7-9,NA,TRBJ2-2,CASSLAGGGAGELFF,TGTGCCAGCAGCTTAGCGGGAGGAGGGGCCGGGGAGCTGTTTTTT
TRBD1,TRBV2,NA,TRBJ1-5,CASSGWTGKNQPQHF,TGTGCCAGCAGTGGATGGACAGGAAAAAATCAGCCCCAGCATTTT
NA,TRBV9,NA,TRBJ2-7,CARGGGSYEQYF,TGTGCCAGGGGAGGGGGTTCCTACGAGCAGTACTTC
NA,TRBV28,once,TRBJ1-1,CASSLPQGTEAFF,TGTGCCAGCAGTTTGCCGCAGGGGACTGAAGCTTTCTTT
TRBD1,TRBV6-5,NA,TRBJ2-1,CASSIDRGAYNEQFF,TGTGCCAGCAGTATCGACAGGGGTGCATACAATGAGCAGTTCTTC
TRBD2,TRBV27,NA,TRBJ2-3,CASSFRAGGTDTQYF,TGTGCCAGCAGTTTCCGAGCGGGGGGCACAGATACGCAGTATTTT
NA,TRBV7-2,NA,TRBJ1-2,CASSSPVGGSGYTF,TGTGCCAGCAGCTCTCCCGTGGGAGGAAGCGGCTACACCTTC
NA,TRBV29-1,NA,TRBJ2-1,CSDSREPGVNEQFF,TGCAGCGATTCGCGGGAGCCAGGGGTCAATGAGCAGTTCTTC
TRBD1,TRBV6-5,many,TRBJ1-5,CASSPDRVSQHF,TGTGCCAGCAGTCCAGACAGGGTAAGCCAGCATTTT
NA,TRBV7-8,NA,TRBJ2-7,CASSLGSGYEQYF,TGTGCCAGCAGCTTAGGATCAGGCTACGAGCAGTACTTC
NA,TRBV30,NA,TRBJ2-3,CAWSRGSFPDTQYF,TGTGCCTGGAGCCGGGGGAGTTTCCCAGATACGCAGTATTTT
NA,TRBV9,NA,TRBJ2-2,CASSTGTTNTGELFF,TGTGCCAGCAGCACCGGGACAACGAACACCGGGGAGCTGTTTTTT
TRBD2,TRBV5-1,NA,TRBJ2-7,CASSPGVAGVYEQYF,TGCGCCAGCAGCCCCGGGGTAGCGGGAGTCTACGAGCAGTACTTC
NA,TRBV7-3,NA,TRBJ2-3,CASSQTGGTDTQYF,TGTGCCAGCAGTCAAACGGGAGGCACAGATACGCAGTATTTT
NA,TRBV29-1,NA,TRBJ1-5,CSVGGDNQPQHF,TGCAGCGTGGGAGGGGACAATCAGCCCCAGCATTTT
TRBD2,TRBV19,NA,TRBJ2-5,CATSGRARLETQYF,TGTGCCACTAGCGGGAGGGCCCGTTTAGAGACCCAGTACTTC
TRBD2,TRBV5-1,NA,TRBJ2-2,CASSWGLAGENTGELFF,TGCGCCAGCAGCTGGGGACTAGCGGGAGAGAACACCGGGGAGCTGTTTTTT
TRBD2,TRBV27,NA,TRBJ2-1,CASSLRRTSGRDNEQFF,TGTGCCAGCAGTTTACGCCGGACTAGCGGGAGAGACAATGAGCAGTTCTTC
TRBD1,TRBV10-3,NA,TRBJ2-2,CAIAKTQGAGTGELFF,TGTGCCATCGCTAAGACACAGGGGGCTGGAACCGGGGAGCTGTTTTTT
TRBD2,TRBV10-3,NA,TRBJ2-3,CATTLSGNTDTQYF,TGTGCCACAACCCTTAGCGGGAACACAGATACGCAGTATTTT
NA,TRBV28,NA,TRBJ1-5,CASSLIGGGSNQPQHF,TGTGCCAGCAGTTTAATCGGGGGGGGAAGCAATCAGCCCCAGCATTTT
TRBD2,TRBV28,NA,TRBJ2-1,CASTAGGRQFGQFF,TGTGCCAGCACCGCGGGAGGGCGGCAATTTGGGCAGTTCTTC
TRBD2,TRBV5-1,NA,TRBJ2-3,CASSLLAGEGGTDTQYF,TGCGCCAGCAGCTTACTAGCGGGAGAAGGGGGCACAGATACGCAGTATTTT
TRBD2,TRBV4-3,once,TRBJ2-1,CASSQDSLAGRRFF,TGCGCCAGCAGCCAAGATTCACTAGCGGGTCGTCGGTTCTTC
TRBD2,TRBV19,NA,TRBJ2-3,CASRNLADRNTQYF,TGTGCCAGTAGAAACCTAGCGGACCGAAATACGCAGTATTTT
TRBD2,TRBV11-2,NA,TRBJ2-3,CASSSELARTDTQYF,TGTGCCAGCAGCTCCGAACTAGCGCGCACAGATACGCAGTATTTT
TRBD1,TRBV18,few,TRBJ1-5,CASRDSLNQPQHF,TGTGCCAGCCGGGACAGCCTCAATCAGCCCCAGCATTTT
TRBD1,TRBV28,NA,TRBJ2-1,CASRVPPGQGYNEQFF,TGTGCCAGCAGGGTACCTCCGGGACAGGGCTACAATGAGCAGTTCTTC
TRBD1,TRBV9,NA,TRBJ2-3,CASSVGTGPTDTQYF,TGTGCCAGCAGCGTAGGGACAGGGCCCACAGATACGCAGTATTTT
NA,TRBV28,NA,TRBJ2-7,CASSLNPVLGHEQYF,TGTGCCAGCAGTTTAAACCCCGTGCTGGGCCACGAGCAGTACTTC
NA,TRBV14,NA,TRBJ2-1,CASSPMGGSYNEQFF,TGTGCCAGCAGCCCTATGGGGGGCTCCTACAATGAGCAGTTCTTC
NA,TRBV28,NA,TRBJ1-1,CASSSGLNTEAFF,TGTGCCAGCAGTTCGGGATTGAACACTGAAGCTTTCTTT
TRBD1,TRBV6-5,many,TRBJ1-1,CASSYSSTGGVGAFF,TGTGCCAGCAGTTACTCGAGTACAGGGGGGGTAGGAGCTTTCTTT
TRBD1,TRBV7-2,NA,TRBJ1-2,CASSSRDSRSYGYTF,TGTGCCAGCAGCTCGAGGGACAGCAGATCCTATGGCTACACCTTC
TRBD2,TRBV6-5,NA,TRBJ2-1,CASSRTSGLYNEQFF,TGTGCCAGCAGTCGTACTAGCGGACTCTACAATGAGCAGTTCTTC
NA,TRBV27,NA,TRBJ2-1,CASSLREYNEQFF,TGTGCCAGCAGTTTACGGGAGTACAATGAGCAGTTCTTC
TRBD2,TRBV11-2,NA,TRBJ2-3,CASSYLAGGGDTQYF,TGTGCCAGCAGTTATCTAGCGGGAGGAGGAGATACGCAGTATTTT
NA,TRBV29-1,many,TRBJ2-2,CSVEGRLNTGELFF,TGCAGCGTTGAAGGGAGGCTGAACACCGGGGAGCTGTTTTTT